This T cell receptor beta chain derives from a study of post-analysis software for immune sequencing data. Study-wide points: Elevated frequency relative to controls characterized four or five TRBV segments in patients, TRBV5-6, TRBV5-1 and TRBV20-1 among them.

CDR1 SGHKS and CDR2 YYEKEE come from the germline V gene (reference sequence). V lost 4 bases and J lost 0, with 13 bases in between. The CDR3 loop spans 15 amino acids. Worth noting for this clonotype: Its cognate antigen is unknown.

Incorporated into the TCR beta cDNA libraries were unique molecular identifiers, which served to reduce PCR and sequencing biases. Using its own MiXCR run on the PCR reads, TCRdb lists one record per CDR3 protein. The sample shows 600,000 to 750,000 distinct CDR3 sequences, 55% to 70% of them seen only once. The genes are TRBV5-5 and TRBJ1-1, with D unclear. The sequenced sample was blood. This receptor was obtained from a girl between 2 and 10 years old with multiple sclerosis. In nucleotides, the CDR3 is TGTGCCAGCAGCCGCCTTGGGGTCATGAACACTGAAGCTTTCTTT. As protein: CASSRLGVMNTEAFF. Full variable domain (rest looked up from reference TRBV5-5 and TRBJ1-1): DAGVTQSPTHLIKTRGQQVTLRCSPISGHKSVSWYQQVLGQGPQFIFQYYEKEERGRGNFPDRFSARQFPNYSSELNVNALLLGDSALYLCASSRLGVMNTEAFFGQGTRLTVV.